This T cell receptor (beta chain) is from a study of control samples from healthy donors and cancer patients. Clones were read by immunoSEQ multiplex PCR, and TCRdb kept only the in-frame ones, dropping some. The sample lists about 92,000 clones, almost 85% occurring once. The sequence came from an older woman in good health. The material sequenced was blood.

CDR3 protein: CASSHGDTQYF. The CDR3 region has the DNA TGTGCCAGCAGCCATGGGGATACGCAGTATTTT. The J gene is TRBJ2-3, the V gene TRBV14; D uncertain. Germline assignment: CDR1 SGHDN and CDR2 FVKESK. There are 11 residues in the CDR3. Trimming removed 3 bases from V and 6 bases from J, with 4 bases in between.